This T cell receptor (beta chain) was captured by sequencing in a study of blood T cell repertoires in COVID-19. The germline CDR1 and CDR2 sequences are LGHNT and FRNRAP. The CDR3 is 16 amino acids. V lost 1 base and J lost 0, with 10 bases in between. This table comes from immunoSEQ multiplex PCR, and its TCRdb copy is limited to in-frame clones, with some not included. The sample comprises around 360,000 clones, roughly 86% of which are singletons, and around 2% rests with the top ten. This chain links TRBV12-5 with TRBJ1-5; D is undetermined. The sample taken for sequencing was PBMCs or T cells enriched from blood (not recorded which). The clonotype was recovered from a middle-aged man in a cohort exposed to, infected with or recovered from COVID-19 (not recorded which). CDR3 sequence: CASGLGPPYSNQPQHF. In DNA, the CDR3 is TGTGCTAGTGGTTTGGGGCCACCTTATAGCAATCAGCCCCAGCATTTT.